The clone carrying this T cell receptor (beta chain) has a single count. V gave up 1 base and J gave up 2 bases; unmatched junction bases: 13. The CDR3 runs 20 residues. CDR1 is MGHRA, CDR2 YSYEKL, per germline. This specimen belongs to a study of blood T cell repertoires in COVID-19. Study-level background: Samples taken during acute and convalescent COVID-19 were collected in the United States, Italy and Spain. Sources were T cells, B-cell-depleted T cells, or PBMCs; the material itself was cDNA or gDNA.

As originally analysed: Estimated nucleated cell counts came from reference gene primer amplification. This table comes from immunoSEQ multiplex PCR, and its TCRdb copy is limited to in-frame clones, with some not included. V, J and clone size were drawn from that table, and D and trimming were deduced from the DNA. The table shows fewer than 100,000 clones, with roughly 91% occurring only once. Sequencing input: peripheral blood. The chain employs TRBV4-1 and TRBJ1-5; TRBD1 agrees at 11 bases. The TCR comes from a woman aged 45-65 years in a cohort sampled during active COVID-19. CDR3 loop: CASSQAGGTGGFFGNQPQHF. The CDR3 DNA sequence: TGCGCCAGCAGCCAAGCTGGGGGGACAGGGGGTTTTTTTGGCAATCAGCCCCAGCATTTT.